Each of the 28 T cell receptor beta chains below was sequenced from the same sample in a study of blood T cell repertoires in COVID-19. TCRdb keeps only in-frame clones here, not all; method: immunoSEQ multiplex PCR. The data show around 16,000 clones, roughly 86% seen once. Material: peripheral blood. All receptors derive from a human donor in a cohort sampled during active COVID-19.

V and J are TRBV18 and TRBJ2-7, with TRBD1 matching over 10 bases. The germline V gene encodes CDR1 KGHSH and CDR2 LQKENI. V lost 2 bases and J lost 3; bases outside the gene matches: 1. The CDR3 is 14 amino acids. The CDR3, as DNA: TGTGCCAGCTCACCAAGGACAGGGGGCTACGAGCAGTACTTC. Amino acids: CASSPRTGGYEQYF. The full variable domain, with the rest looked up from reference TRBV18 and TRBJ2-7, is NAGVMQNPRHLVRRRGQEARLRCSPMKGHSHVYWYRQLPEEGLKFMVYLQKENIIDESGMPKERFSAEFPKEGPSILRIQQVVRGDSAAYFCASSPRTGGYEQYFGPGTRLTVT.

This clone showed up just once. This chain links TRBV6-5 with TRBJ2-7; no definite D call. Germline CDR1 MNHEY, CDR2 SVGAGI. The V gene lost 2 bases and the J gene lost 2 bases, with 13 bases spanning the gap. CDR3 length: 15 amino acids. The CDR3 is CASSYDSGPTYEQYF. The CDR3, as DNA: TGTGCCAGCAGTTACGATTCGGGTCCGACCTACGAGCAGTACTTC.

The rearrangement uses TRBV9 and TRBJ2-7; possibly TRBD1 for D (5 bases). The germline CDR1 and CDR2 sequences are SGDLS and YYNGEE. V was trimmed by 0 bases and J by 1 base, leaving 8 bases between them. The CDR3 extends over 14 amino acids. The CDR3 DNA reads TGTGCCAGCAGCGTAGGGGGCCCGTCCTACGAGCAGTACTTC. Its translation: CASSVGGPSYEQYF.

V and J are TRBV6-5 and TRBJ1-2; D may be TRBD1 (5 bases). The CDR3 has 15 amino acids. Trimming removed 3 bases from V and 2 bases from J, with 13 bases in between. The germline gives CDR1 MNHEY, CDR2 SVGAGI. The DNA of the CDR3 is TGTGCCAGCAGTTATATAGGGGATAAAAACTATGGCTACACCTTC. It codes for CASSYIGDKNYGYTF.

This chain joins TRBV28 and TRBJ1-5, with D maybe TRBD1 (5 bases). Trimming cost V 2 bases and J 3 bases, with 11 bases left between them. The germline V gene encodes CDR1 MDHEN and CDR2 SYDVKM. The CDR3 totals 15 residues. The CDR3 region has the DNA TGTGCCAGCAGTTTACCCCCTGGACACAATCAGCCCCAGCATTTT. Translating it yields CASSLPPGHNQPQHF.

The V and J genes are TRBV2 and TRBJ1-5; 7 nucleotides match TRBD1. V was pared by 4 bases and J by 6 bases, with 9 bases of the junction left unmatched. This CDR3 contains 15 residues. CDR1 and CDR2 from the germline V gene are SNHLY and FYNNEI. The CDR3 region is CASSANRGPSQPQHF. Written as DNA, the CDR3 is TGTGCCAGCAGTGCCAACAGGGGCCCCTCTCAGCCCCAGCATTTT.

The chain carries TRBV7-9 and TRBJ1-5, with 11 positions matching TRBD1. From germline, CDR1 is SEHNR and CDR2 FQNEAQ (reference sequence). CDR3 size: 16 residues. The V and J ends lost 5 bases and 3 bases, in that order; junction bases with no gene match: 6. This CDR3 is CASSRSGQGANQPQHF. CDR3 bases: TGTGCCAGCAGCCGCAGCGGACAGGGGGCCAATCAGCCCCAGCATTTT. The variable domain in full, completed from reference TRBV7-9 and TRBJ1-5, reads DTGVSQNPRHKITKRGQNVTFRCDPISEHNRLYWYRQTLGQGPEFLTYFQNEAQLEKSRLLSDRFSAERPKGSFSTLEIQRTEQGDSAMYLCASSRSGQGANQPQHFGDGTRLSIL.

The V call is TRBV7-2, the J call TRBJ2-6; D unclear. This CDR3 has 19 amino acids. Trimming stripped 3 bases from V and 1 base from J, with 19 bases between. Germline CDR1 reads SGHTA; CDR2 reads FQGNSA. The CDR3 is CASSLRPLSVVSGANVLTF. DNA for the CDR3: TGTGCCAGCAGCTTGAGGCCCCTCAGTGTTGTATCTGGGGCCAACGTCCTGACTTTC. Supplemented by reference TRBV7-2 and TRBJ2-6, the full variable domain reads GAGVSQSPSNKVTEKGKDVELRCDPISGHTALYWYRQSLGQGLEFLIYFQGNSAPDKSGLPSDRFSAERTGGSVSTLTIQRTQQEDSAVYLCASSLRPLSVVSGANVLTFGAGSRLTVL.

This sequence joins TRBV5-6 and TRBJ1-4, with D possibly matching TRBD1 (5 bases). With 3 bases removed from V and 8 bases from J, the gap between germline ends came to 11 bases. This CDR3 is built from 13 residues. CDR1 and CDR2 (germline): SGHDT, YYEEEE. The CDR3 bases are TGTGCCAGCAGCTGGATAGGGGAAGAAAAACTGTTTTTT. This translates into CASSWIGEEKLFF.

The chain employs TRBV7-2 and TRBJ1-1; no clear D. The V and J ends lost 2 bases and 0 bases respectively, with 4 bases between them. This CDR3 is built from 13 residues. Germline V CDR1 and CDR2: SGHTA, FQGNSA. This CDR3 is CASSLQMNTEAFF. For the CDR3, the DNA is TGTGCCAGCAGCTTACAGATGAACACTGAAGCTTTCTTT.

The gene calls are TRBV7-3 and TRBJ1-2; TRBD1 might be the D (6 bases). Between the trimmed V and J ends, which lost 6 bases and 5 bases, there was a span of 16 bases. Germline CDR1 reads SGHTA; CDR2 reads FQGTGA. CDR3 length equals 14 residues. As DNA, the CDR3 is TGTGCCAGCAGTCCACCAGGGGTCGAGTATGGCTACACCTTC. Encoded protein: CASSPPGVEYGYTF.

The V and J genes are TRBV10-3 and TRBJ2-5; 7 positions agree with TRBD2. Germline-derived CDR1 and CDR2 are ENHRY and SYGVKD. The CDR3 loop spans 14 amino acids. Unmatched junction bases numbered 9, after V lost 6 bases and J lost 5 bases. Here the CDR3 reads CAISAAGNEETQYF. The DNA for the CDR3 is TGTGCCATCAGCGCAGCGGGGAACGAGGAGACCCAGTACTTC.

The chain recombines TRBV11-2 with TRBJ2-1; no reliable D call. The V gene lost 7 bases and the J gene lost 0 bases, with 13 bases spanning the gap. Germline V gene lookup returns CDR1 SGHAT and CDR2 FQNNGV. The CDR3 is 15 amino acids. The CDR3 nucleotides read TGTGCCAGCATGAACTCGTATAGCTCCTACAATGAGCAGTTCTTC. Translated: CASMNSYSSYNEQFF.

The chain carries TRBV18 and TRBJ2-1, with D maybe TRBD1 (6 bases). Trimming shortened V by 0 bases and J by 6 bases, and 12 bases separated the two germline ends. Germline CDR1 and CDR2: KGHSH and LQKENI. CDR3 length: 15 amino acids. The CDR3 DNA reads as TGTGCCAGCTCACCACCCGGGACACCCTTCAATGAGCAGTTCTTC. Its translation is CASSPPGTPFNEQFF.

This CDR3 reads CASSLGRHRQETQYF. In DNA form, the CDR3 reads TGTGCCAGCTCTTTGGGACGACACCGCCAAGAGACCCAGTACTTC. The chain uses TRBV7-9 and TRBJ2-5; D possibly matches TRBD1 or TRBD2 (5 bases each). Trimming removed 8 bases from V and 1 base from J, with 17 bases in between. Germline CDR1 SEHNR, CDR2 FQNEAQ (reference sequence). This CDR3 has 15 amino acids.

The chain couples TRBV6-1 to TRBJ1-4; TRBD1 aligns across 9 bases. CDR3 length equals 14 residues. In germline, CDR1 is MNHNS, CDR2 SASEGT. V gave up 3 bases and J gave up 8 bases; unmatched junction bases: 4. The CDR3 spells CASSDGTGLEKLFF. The CDR3 nucleotides are TGTGCCAGCAGTGACGGGACAGGGCTCGAAAAACTGTTTTTT.

CDR3 bases: TGTGCCAGCAGCAACCGCTGGGCAGGGGCTTTCTTT. It is translated as CASSNRWAGAFF. The V and J genes are TRBV12-3 or TRBV12-4 and TRBJ1-1; perhaps TRBD1 as D (5 bases). This CDR3 has 12 residues. V was cut by 6 bases and J by 11 bases, with 16 bases left in between.

This clone has a single count. The V and J genes are TRBV2 and TRBJ1-2; the match to TRBD1 covers 9 bases. Germline CDR1 and CDR2: SNHLY and FYNNEI. The CDR3 extends over 14 amino acids. V gave up 4 bases and J gave up 6 bases; unmatched junction bases: 6. The CDR3 is CASSGQGVTDGYTF. The CDR3 region has the DNA TGTGCCAGCAGTGGACAGGGGGTAACGGATGGCTACACCTTC.

The rearrangement links TRBV4-3 to TRBJ2-1; D gene ambiguous. V dropped 0 bases and J dropped 7 bases, with 13 bases sitting between them. The length of the CDR3 is 15 residues. Germline CDR1 reads LGHNA; CDR2 reads YSLEER. The CDR3: CASSQDSYLGNEQFF. CDR3 sequence (DNA): TGCGCCAGCAGCCAAGACAGCTACCTCGGGAATGAGCAGTTCTTC.

This clone was recorded only once. V is TRBV5-1 and J is TRBJ2-5; TRBD2 aligns across 8 bases. Per the germline V gene, CDR1 is SGHRS and CDR2 is YFSETQ. V shed 3 bases and J 6 bases; nucleotides not matched to a gene: 7. The CDR3 runs 14 residues. The CDR3 sequence is CASSSLLADQTQYF. The CDR3 nucleotides are TGCGCCAGCAGCTCCTTACTAGCGGACCAGACCCAGTACTTC.

The chain uses TRBV5-1 and TRBJ1-6, with D perhaps TRBD1 (5 bases). The CDR3 contains 13 residues. Germline CDR1 is SGHRS and CDR2 is YFSETQ. V lost 0 bases and J lost 9, with 7 bases in between. Here the CDR3 reads CASSLGQSSPLHF. The CDR3, as DNA: TGCGCCAGCAGCTTGGGACAGAGTTCACCCCTCCACTTT.

This clone has a single count. The CDR3 region is CASSQNPLTSYEQYF. DNA of the CDR3: TGCGCCAGCAGTCAAAACCCACTAACCTCCTACGAGCAGTACTTC. The V gene is TRBV23-1, the J gene TRBJ2-7; no clear D. TRBV23-1 is designated an ORF whose function remains uncertain. This CDR3 region has 15 residues. V shed 2 bases and J shed 0 bases, with 11 bases lying between them.

The chain has TRBV6-1 and TRBJ2-2; D not certain. Between the trimmed V and J ends, which lost 4 bases and 4 bases, there was a span of 16 bases. Germline V lookup: CDR1 MNHNS, CDR2 SASEGT. This CDR3 has 16 residues. The CDR3 DNA sequence: TGTGCCAGCAGTGGAAGGCTAGTGACGGCCACCGGGGAGCTGTTTTTT. It is translated as CASSGRLVTATGELFF.

This clone came up once. Other DNA sequences in the same sample also yield this CDR3. The rearrangement joins TRBV9 to TRBJ2-5; D may be TRBD2 (6 bases). Trimming stripped 0 bases from V and 4 bases from J, with 10 bases between. Germline-derived CDR1 and CDR2 are SGDLS and YYNGEE. The CDR3 sequence is 14 residues long. The CDR3 is CASSVGAGRETQYF. The CDR3 DNA reads TGTGCCAGCAGCGTAGGTGCGGGGCGAGAGACCCAGTACTTC.

The chain is built from TRBV29-1 and TRBJ2-2; 7 nucleotides agree with TRBD1. The CDR3 loop spans 14 amino acids. V lost 7 bases, J lost 4 bases, and 9 bases stayed unmatched. Germline V CDR1 and CDR2: SQVTM, ANQGSEA. This chain's CDR3 is CSAQGQDFTGELFF. The CDR3 region has the DNA TGCAGCGCCCAAGGACAGGATTTCACCGGGGAGCTGTTTTTT.

The chain is built from TRBV12-3 or TRBV12-4 and TRBJ1-4; D uncertain. With 4 bases removed from V and 5 bases from J, the gap between germline ends came to 8 bases. CDR3 length: 13 amino acids. For the CDR3, the DNA is TGTGCCAGCAGTTCCCCGGGGAATGAAAAACTGTTTTTT. It codes for CASSSPGNEKLFF.

This sequence joins TRBV7-8 and TRBJ2-1; D is possibly TRBD1 (5 bases). Between the trimmed V and J ends, which lost 5 bases and 3 bases, there was a span of 8 bases. Per germline, CDR1 SGHVS and CDR2 FQNEAQ. The CDR3 is 13 amino acids. The CDR3 protein is CASSSRDYNEQFF. DNA of the CDR3: TGTGCCAGCAGCAGCAGGGACTACAATGAGCAGTTCTTC.

V and J are TRBV5-5 and TRBJ2-5; TRBD1 matches 9 bases. The germline CDR1 and CDR2 sequences are SGHKS and YYEKEE (reference sequence). The V and J ends lost 7 bases and 7 bases, in that order; junction bases with no gene match: 8. This CDR3 has 13 residues. CDR3 region: CASGTGLGVTQYF. As DNA, the CDR3 is TGTGCCAGCGGGACAGGGTTGGGTGTGACCCAGTACTTC. The entire variable domain, with the rest obtained from reference TRBV5-5 and TRBJ2-5, is as follows: DAGVTQSPTHLIKTRGQQVTLRCSPISGHKSVSWYQQVLGQGPQFIFQYYEKEERGRGNFPDRFSARQFPNYSSELNVNALLLGDSALYLCASGTGLGVTQYFGPGTRLLVL.